This T cell receptor (beta chain) was identified during a study of beta chain features in type 1 diabetes. Study-level information: Patients looked much like healthy donors when it came to age, gender and cell yields. Across every sample, around 100,000,000 sorted cells were examined in total. General study results and limits: More deletions and fewer insertions at VDJ junctions were seen in type 1 diabetes patients. Shortening that was moderate but significant affected the TCRB CDR3s of Type 1 diabetes patients in all four CD4+ subsets.

V shed 6 bases and J shed 0 bases, with 11 bases lying between them. The CDR3 has 14 amino acids. The V gene's germline CDR1 is LNHDA and CDR2 SQIVND (reference sequence). A note on this clone: What it binds is unknown.

Sequencing targeted expressed TCRB transcripts, as all isolated RNA had been reverse transcribed. Libraries were prepared by immunoSEQ multiplex PCR; TCRdb keeps only in-frame clonotypes and omits some of them. The sample lists more than 300,000 clones, around an eighth occurring once. This chain uses TRBV19 with TRBJ1-2, with unresolved D. The sample taken for sequencing was naive CD4+ T cells from blood. The TCR originated in a woman aged 18-30 years with type 1 diabetes. The CDR3 is CASRSGDTNYGYTF. CDR3 bases: TGTGCCAGTAGGTCCGGGGATACTAACTATGGCTACACCTTC.